This T cell receptor beta chain was sequenced for a study of blood T cells in healthy people across ages. The wider study: T cells yielded about one barcoded beta molecule per two cells through template switching.

Whole-study results and caveats: Naive T cell percentage by flow cytometry tracked strongly with beta diversity.

Primed by a sample-barcoded 5' primer and a J-beta primer mix, a second PCR proceeded for roughly 7 to 11 cycles. Each cDNA molecule received a tag from a template-switch adaptor that had 12 random nucleotides. TCRdb reprocessed the 5' RACE reads via MiXCR and lists one record per CDR3 protein. The sample has 950,000 to 1,200,000 distinct CDR3 sequences; roughly two fifths are singletons. V lost 4 bases and J 10 bases, leaving 20 bases between the germline ends. Germline loops: CDR1 DFQATT, CDR2 SNEGSKA (reference sequence). The CDR3 consists of 14 residues. Extraction of total RNA produced a minimum of 5.5 micrograms from each sample. Note on this clonotype: Antigen specificity is unknown.

The chain carries TRBV20-1 and TRBJ2-1; D is tentatively TRBD1 or TRBD2 (6 bases each). The source is a man younger than 35 in good health. The source material was blood. CDR3 DNA: TGCAGTGCTAAGGGGGGTTTGGTTCCATACGAGCAGTTCTTC. It is translated as CSAKGGLVPYEQFF.